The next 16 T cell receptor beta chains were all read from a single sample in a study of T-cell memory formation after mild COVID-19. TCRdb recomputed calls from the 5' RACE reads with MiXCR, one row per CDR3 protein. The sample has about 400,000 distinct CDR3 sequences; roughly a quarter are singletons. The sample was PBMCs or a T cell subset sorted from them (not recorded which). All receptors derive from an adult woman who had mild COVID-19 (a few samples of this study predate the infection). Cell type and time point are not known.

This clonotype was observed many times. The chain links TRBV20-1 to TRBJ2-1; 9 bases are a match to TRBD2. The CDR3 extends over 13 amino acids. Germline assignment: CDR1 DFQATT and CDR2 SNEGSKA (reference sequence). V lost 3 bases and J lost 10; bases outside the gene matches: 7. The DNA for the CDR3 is TGCAGTGCTAGCGAGGGACTAGCTAGGGAGCAGTTCTTC. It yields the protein CSASEGLAREQFF.

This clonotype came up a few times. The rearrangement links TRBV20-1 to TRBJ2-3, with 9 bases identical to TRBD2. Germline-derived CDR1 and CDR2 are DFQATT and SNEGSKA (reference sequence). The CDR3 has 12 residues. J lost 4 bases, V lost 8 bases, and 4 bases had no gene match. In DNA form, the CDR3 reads TGCAGTAATGGACTAGCGTCAGATACGCAGTATTTT. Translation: CSNGLASDTQYF.

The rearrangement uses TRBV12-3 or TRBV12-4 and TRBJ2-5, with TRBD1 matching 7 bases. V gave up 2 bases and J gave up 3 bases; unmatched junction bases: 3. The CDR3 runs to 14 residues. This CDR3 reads CASSLPTGKETQYF. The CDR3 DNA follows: TGTGCCAGCAGTTTACCGACAGGGAAAGAGACCCAGTACTTC.

The CDR3 DNA reads TGCGCCAGCAGTTCTTCACCCGCCACAGATACGCAGTATTTT. It codes for CASSSSPATDTQYF. The V gene is TRBV23-1, the J gene TRBJ2-3; D gene ambiguous. TRBV23-1 is designated an ORF whose function remains uncertain. Trimming pared 5 bases from V and 2 bases from J, leaving 11 bases between. The CDR3 runs to 14 residues.

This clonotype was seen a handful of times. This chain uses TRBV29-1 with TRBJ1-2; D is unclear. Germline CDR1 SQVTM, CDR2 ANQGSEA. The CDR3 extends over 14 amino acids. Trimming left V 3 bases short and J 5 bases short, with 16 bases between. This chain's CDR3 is CSVEGWGVEYGYTF. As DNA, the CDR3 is TGCAGCGTTGAGGGCTGGGGTGTGGAGTATGGCTACACCTTC.

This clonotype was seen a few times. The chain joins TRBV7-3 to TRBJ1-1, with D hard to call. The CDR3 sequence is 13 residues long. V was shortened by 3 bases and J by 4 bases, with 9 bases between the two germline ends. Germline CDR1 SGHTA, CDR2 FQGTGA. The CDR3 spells CASSFHLGTEAFF. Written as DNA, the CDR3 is TGTGCCAGCAGCTTCCACCTTGGCACTGAAGCTTTCTTT.

CDR3 sequence reads: CASKRTGENEQYF. CDR3 coding DNA: TGTGCCAGCAAACGGACAGGGGAGAACGAGCAGTACTTC. The chain combines TRBV27 with TRBJ2-7, with 9 bases matching TRBD1. V lost 7 bases, J lost 5 bases, and 6 bases stayed unmatched. This CDR3 is built from 13 residues. Germline V gene lookup returns CDR1 MNHEY and CDR2 SMNVEV (reference sequence).

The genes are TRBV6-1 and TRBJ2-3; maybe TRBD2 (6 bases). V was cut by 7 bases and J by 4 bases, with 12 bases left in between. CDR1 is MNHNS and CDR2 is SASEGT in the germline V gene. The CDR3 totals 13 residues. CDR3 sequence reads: CASTLDYSDTQYF. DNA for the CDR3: TGTGCCAGCACCTTGGACTATTCAGATACGCAGTATTTT.

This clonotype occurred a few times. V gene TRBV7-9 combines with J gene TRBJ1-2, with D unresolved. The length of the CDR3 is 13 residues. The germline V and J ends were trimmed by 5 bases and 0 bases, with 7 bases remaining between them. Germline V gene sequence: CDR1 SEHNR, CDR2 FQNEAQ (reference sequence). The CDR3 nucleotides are TGTGCCAGCAGCGAGGGAGCTAACTATGGCTACACCTTC. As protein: CASSEGANYGYTF.

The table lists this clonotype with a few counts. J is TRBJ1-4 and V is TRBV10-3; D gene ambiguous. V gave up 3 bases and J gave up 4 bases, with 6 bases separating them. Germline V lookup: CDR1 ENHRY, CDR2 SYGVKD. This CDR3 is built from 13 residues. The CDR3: CAISDRVNEKLFF. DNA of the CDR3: TGTGCCATCAGTGACCGGGTTAATGAAAAACTGTTTTTT.

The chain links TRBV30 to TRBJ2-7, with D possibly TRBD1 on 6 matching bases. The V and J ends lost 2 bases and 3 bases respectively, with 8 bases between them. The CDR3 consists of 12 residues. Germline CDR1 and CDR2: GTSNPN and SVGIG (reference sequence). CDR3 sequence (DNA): TGTGCCTGGAGTATGACAGGCTACGAGCAGTACTTC. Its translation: CAWSMTGYEQYF.

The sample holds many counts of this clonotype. CDR3 coding DNA: TGTGCCAGCAGCTTAATGACTGAAGCTTTCTTT. Translated: CASSLMTEAFF. The chain combines TRBV7-9 with TRBJ1-1; D not certain. Trimming shortened V by 2 bases and J by 5 bases, and 3 bases separated the two germline ends. This CDR3 has 11 residues. From germline, CDR1 is SEHNR and CDR2 FQNEAQ (reference sequence).

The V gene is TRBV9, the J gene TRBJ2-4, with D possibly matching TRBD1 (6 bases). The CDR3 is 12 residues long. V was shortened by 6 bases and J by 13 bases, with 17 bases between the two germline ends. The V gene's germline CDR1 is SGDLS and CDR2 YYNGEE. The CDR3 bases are TGTGCCAGCAACCGGGACACGGGGAAGCAGTACTTC. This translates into CASNRDTGKQYF.

CDR3 bases: TGCGCCAGCAGTCAATCGTGGGGCGAGACCCAGTACTTC. Protein sequence: CASSQSWGETQYF. The chain employs TRBV23-1 and TRBJ2-5; tentatively, D is TRBD1 (5 bases). TRBV23-1 is given ORF status, its function remaining uncertain. V was pared by 0 bases and J by 5 bases, with 7 bases between. CDR3 length: 13 residues.

CDR3 nucleotides: TGTGCCAGCAGTTACTCGAGGGCGGGGGCACACTTTCGCACAGATACGCAGTATTTT. This encodes CASSYSRAGAHFRTDTQYF. The chain recombines TRBV6-5 with TRBJ2-3, with D maybe TRBD2 (7 bases). Germline V gives CDR1 MNHEY, CDR2 SVGAGI. V shed 0 bases and J shed 1 base, with 20 bases lying between them. The CDR3 totals 19 residues.

CDR3 protein: CSARPWGMVGLAGGQKTQYF. The DNA for the CDR3 is TGCAGTGCTAGACCATGGGGAATGGTAGGACTAGCGGGAGGGCAGAAGACCCAGTACTTC. The genes are TRBV20-1 and TRBJ2-5; 15 positions agree with TRBD2. The length of the CDR3 is 20 residues. The trim removed 2 bases at V and 6 bases at J, leaving 19 bases unmatched. The germline V gene encodes CDR1 DFQATT and CDR2 SNEGSKA (reference sequence).